A single sample gave rise to the 7 T cell receptor beta chains below, sequenced in a study of T cell responses to AZD1222 COVID-19 vaccine. Sequenced by immunoSEQ multiplex PCR; TCRdb stores in-frame clones only, minus some. The sample lists over 150,000 clones, over 85% seen once, with 15% to 20% in the top ten. Here the sequenced sample was peripheral blood, taken on day 0 of AZD1222 vaccination. Receptors were obtained from an adult in good health.

A note on this clone: A read error may explain this, as a much larger clone is one base away. This specimen includes other DNA sequences encoding the same CDR3. V is TRBV9 and J is TRBJ2-5; D is ambiguous. Trimming removed 4 bases from V and 0 bases from J, with 4 bases in between. CDR1 is SGDLS and CDR2 is YYNGEE in the germline V gene. CDR3 size: 12 residues. CDR3 sequence reads: CASSRDQETQYF. CDR3 sequence (DNA): TGTGCCAGCAGCAGGGACCAAGAGACCCAGTACTTC.

In its sample, this clone was seen a few times. The chain is built from TRBV5-1 and TRBJ2-3; weak D call: TRBD2 (7 bases). Per the germline V gene, CDR1 is SGHRS and CDR2 is YFSETQ. V was pared by 6 bases and J by 9 bases, with 20 bases between. The CDR3 sequence is 14 residues long. CDR3 DNA sequence: TGCGCCAGCACCTGGGGGCTAGCGGAAGACACGCAGTATTTT. Protein product: CASTWGLAEDTQYF.

The genes are TRBV3-1 (or the pseudogene TRBV3-2) and TRBJ2-1; TRBD2 aligns across 12 bases. Germline lookup yields CDR1 LGHDT and CDR2 YNNKEL (reference sequence). The V segment lost 0 bases and the J segment 3 bases; nucleotides outside the gene matches: 12. This CDR3 has 20 amino acids. CDR3 amino acids: CASSQDLPSSGRAGYNEQFF. DNA of the CDR3: TGTGCCAGCAGCCAAGATCTCCCTTCTAGCGGGAGGGCCGGCTACAATGAGCAGTTCTTC.

This sequence joins TRBV15 and TRBJ2-1; D is perhaps TRBD1 (5 bases). Germline CDR1 is LNHNV and CDR2 is YYDKDF (reference sequence). This CDR3 comprises 17 residues. The V end was cut by 0 bases, the J end by 7 bases, with 19 bases between. For the CDR3, the DNA is TGTGCCACCAGCAGAGATGAGCAGGGCTCCTGGGTGAATGAGCAGTTCTTC. Encoded protein: CATSRDEQGSWVNEQFF.

This sequence joins TRBV27 and TRBJ1-1; no clear D gene. Germline V lookup: CDR1 MNHEY, CDR2 SMNVEV (reference sequence). Trimming pared 6 bases from V and 8 bases from J, leaving 13 bases between. The CDR3 covers 12 residues. CDR3 bases: TGTGCCAGCAGGGACCCGCTGGCCGAAGCTTTCTTT. Translation: CASRDPLAEAFF.

The chain links TRBV3-1 (or the pseudogene TRBV3-2) to TRBJ2-3; 11 bases are a match to TRBD1. This CDR3 spans 16 amino acids. Trimming took 4 bases from V and 5 from J; bases not matched to a gene: 8. CDR1 and CDR2 (germline): LGHDT, YNNKEL (reference sequence). Here the CDR3 reads CASSRGTGGSRDTQYF. Here the CDR3 DNA reads TGTGCCAGCAGCCGCGGGACAGGGGGATCCCGAGATACGCAGTATTTT.

This chain links TRBV11-2 with TRBJ2-1; either TRBD1 or TRBD2 may fit D (5 bases each). From germline, CDR1 is SGHAT and CDR2 FQNNGV. The CDR3 has 13 residues. The V gene lost 3 bases and the J gene lost 5 bases, with 8 bases spanning the gap. The CDR3 reads CASSFRGHNEQFF. In DNA form, the CDR3 reads TGTGCCAGCAGCTTTAGGGGACACAATGAGCAGTTCTTC. The whole variable domain, filled in from reference TRBV11-2 and TRBJ2-1, reads EAGVAQSPRYKIIEKRQSVAFWCNPISGHATLYWYQQILGQGPKLLIQFQNNGVVDDSQLPKDRFSAERLKGVDSTLKIQPAKLEDSAVYLCASSFRGHNEQFFGPGTRLTVL.